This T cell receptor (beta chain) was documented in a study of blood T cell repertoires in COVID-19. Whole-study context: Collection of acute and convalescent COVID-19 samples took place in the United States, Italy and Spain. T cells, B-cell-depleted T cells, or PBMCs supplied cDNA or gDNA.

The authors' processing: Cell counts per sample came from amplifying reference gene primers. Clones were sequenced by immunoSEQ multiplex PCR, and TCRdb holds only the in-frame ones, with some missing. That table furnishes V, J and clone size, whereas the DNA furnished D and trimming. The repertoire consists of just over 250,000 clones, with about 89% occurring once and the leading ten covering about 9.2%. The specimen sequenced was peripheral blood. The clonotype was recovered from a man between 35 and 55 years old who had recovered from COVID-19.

Here the CDR3 reads CASSTRTGGFSYNEQFF. In DNA form, the CDR3 reads TGCGCCAGCAGCACAAGGACAGGGGGGTTCTCCTACAATGAGCAGTTCTTC. The chain joins TRBV4-3 to TRBJ2-1; 10 bases fit TRBD1. The CDR3 totals 17 residues. V trimming: 5 bases; J trimming: 0 bases; junction bases outside the gene matches: 7. Germline V gene data show CDR1 as LGHNA and CDR2 as YSLEER.